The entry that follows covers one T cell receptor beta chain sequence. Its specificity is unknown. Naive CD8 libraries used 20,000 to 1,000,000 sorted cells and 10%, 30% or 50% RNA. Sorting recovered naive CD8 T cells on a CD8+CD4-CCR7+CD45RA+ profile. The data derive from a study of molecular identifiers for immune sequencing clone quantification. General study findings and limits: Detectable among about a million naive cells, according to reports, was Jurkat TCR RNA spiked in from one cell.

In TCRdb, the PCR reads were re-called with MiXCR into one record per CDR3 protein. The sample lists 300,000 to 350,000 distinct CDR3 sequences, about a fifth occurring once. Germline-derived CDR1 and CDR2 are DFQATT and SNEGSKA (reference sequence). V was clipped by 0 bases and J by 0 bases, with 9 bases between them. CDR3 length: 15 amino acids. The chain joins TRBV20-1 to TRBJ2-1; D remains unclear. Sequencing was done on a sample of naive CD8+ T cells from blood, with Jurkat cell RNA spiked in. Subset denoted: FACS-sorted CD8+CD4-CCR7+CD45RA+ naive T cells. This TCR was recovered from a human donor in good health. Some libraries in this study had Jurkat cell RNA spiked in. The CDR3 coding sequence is TGCAGTGCTAGAGATTTGGCGGCCTCCTACAATGAGCAGTTCTTC. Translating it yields CSARDLAASYNEQFF.